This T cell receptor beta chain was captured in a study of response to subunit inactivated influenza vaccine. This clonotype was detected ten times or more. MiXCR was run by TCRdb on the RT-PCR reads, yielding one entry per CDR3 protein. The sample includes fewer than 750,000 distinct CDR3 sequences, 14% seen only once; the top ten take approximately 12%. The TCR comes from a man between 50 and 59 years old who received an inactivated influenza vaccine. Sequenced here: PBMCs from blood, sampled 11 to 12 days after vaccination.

In DNA, the CDR3 is TGTGCCAGCAGCCCGCGGACTAGCGGCTACGAGCAGTACTTC. Translated, it gives CASSPRTSGYEQYF. The V gene is TRBV7-2, the J gene TRBJ2-7; 10 bases align to TRBD2. J lost 3 bases, V lost 5 bases, and 4 bases had no gene match. Germline V lookup: CDR1 SGHTA, CDR2 FQGNSA. The CDR3 length is 14 residues.